Below are 8 T cell receptor beta chains sequenced from a single sample in a study of cytomegalovirus exposure and HLA in healthy donors. The PCR ran on 60 Vbeta and 13 Jbeta primers. Sequencing used immunoSEQ multiplex PCR; TCRdb keeps in-frame clones, though not all of them. The table records fewer than 120,000 clones, around four fifths of them present only once. Sequencing input: PBMCs. Every receptor here comes from a man aged 25-40 years in good health and CMV-seropositive.

The rearrangement links TRBV5-4 to TRBJ2-1, with TRBD1 matching over 8 bases. The CDR3 extends over 15 amino acids. Trimming removed 6 bases from V and 6 bases from J; junction bases left unmatched: 11. Germline CDR1 SGHNT, CDR2 YYREEE (reference sequence). In DNA, the CDR3 is TGTGCCAGCATGGAACGAGGACAGGGACCCAATGAGCAGTTCTTC. This encodes CASMERGQGPNEQFF.

V usage is TRBV27 and J usage is TRBJ2-2; TRBD2 matches 10 bases. This CDR3 is built from 14 residues. The germline gives CDR1 MNHEY, CDR2 SMNVEV (reference sequence). Trimming at V came to 5 bases and at J to 7 bases, leaving 4 bases not matched to a gene. The CDR3 nucleotides read TGTGCCAGCAGTCCGGGGACTAGCGTCGGGGAGCTGTTTTTT. Translation gives CASSPGTSVGELFF.

This chain links TRBV10-1 with TRBJ2-2; TRBD1 is a possible D gene (5 bases). The CDR3 has 14 residues. With 5 bases removed from V and 0 bases from J, the gap between germline ends came to 7 bases. Looked up from germline, CDR1 is WNHNN and CDR2 is SYGVQD (reference sequence). The CDR3 DNA sequence: TGCGCCAGCAGTAGACAGTCGAACACCGGGGAGCTGTTTTTT. This gives the protein CASSRQSNTGELFF.

The chain is built from TRBV5-6 and TRBJ1-3; no firm D call. CDR3 length: 14 residues. V lost 0 bases and J 2 bases, leaving 6 bases between the germline ends. In germline, CDR1 is SGHDT, CDR2 YYEEEE. The CDR3 nucleotides read TGTGCCAGCAGCTTGGCGAGAGCTGGAAACACCATATATTTT. Protein product: CASSLARAGNTIYF.

Worth noting for this clone: A read error may produce the germline difference seen at one junction end. This chain joins TRBV19 and TRBJ1-1; 7 positions match TRBD1. CDR3 size: 14 residues. The germline CDR1 and CDR2 sequences are LNHDA and SQIVND (reference sequence). The CDR3 DNA reads TGTGCCAGTAGGATAGACAGGGAGGACACTGAAGCTTTCTTT. This gives the protein CASRIDREDTEAFF.

The J gene is TRBJ2-3, the V gene TRBV11-3; 8 positions agree with TRBD2. V lost 8 bases and J lost 5; bases outside the gene matches: 6. The germline CDR1 and CDR2 sequences are SGHNT and YENEEA. The CDR3 length is 13 residues. In DNA, the CDR3 is TGTGCCAGCGAGGAGCGGGGGATAGATACGCAGTATTTT. Protein sequence: CASEERGIDTQYF. The full variable domain, with the rest looked up from reference TRBV11-3 and TRBJ2-3, is EAGVVQSPRYKIIEKKQPVAFWCNPISGHNTLYWYLQNLGQGPELLIRYENEEAVDDSQLPKDRFSAERLKGVDSTLKIQPAELGDSAVYLCASEERGIDTQYFGPGTRLTVL.

This sequence joins TRBV7-9 and TRBJ2-7; 9 bases line up with TRBD1. J lost 5 bases, V lost 5 bases, and 10 bases had no gene match. Germline loops: CDR1 SEHNR, CDR2 FQNEAQ (reference sequence). This CDR3 has 15 residues. The CDR3 region is CASSGEGTGWNEQYF. The CDR3, as DNA: TGTGCCAGCAGCGGGGAAGGGACAGGGTGGAACGAGCAGTACTTC.

This chain links TRBV7-9 with TRBJ2-6, with D possibly matching TRBD1 (6 bases). This CDR3 contains 16 residues. Germline lookup yields CDR1 SEHNR and CDR2 FQNEAQ (reference sequence). Trimming took off 5 bases at V and 2 bases at J, with 13 bases between the two ends. The CDR3 region is CASSPGQGTGANVLTF. Here the CDR3 DNA reads TGTGCCAGCAGCCCAGGGCAGGGGACTGGGGCCAACGTCCTGACTTTC.